This TCR beta chain was obtained from a study of long-term antiretroviral therapy in people with HIV. For the study at large: About a decade before 2015, the earliest samples were taken when ART was typically delayed. Study-wide findings and caveats: Among HIV repertoires, CDR3 length ranges were narrower than those of controls. Clones that had undergone expansion before ART dominated the repertoire at all time points.

Looked up from germline, CDR1 is GTSNPN and CDR2 is SVGIG (reference sequence). This CDR3 is built from 16 residues. V lost 2 bases to trimming and J lost 4 bases; unmatched junction nucleotides: 8. It was version v3.0 of the immunoSEQ assay that was run at survey level. Here immunoSEQ multiplex PCR was the method, and the copy in TCRdb shows in-frame clones only, minus some. The data hold tens of thousands of clones, with roughly nine tenths observed a single time. Note on this clone: Antigen unknown.

The sample in question was unsorted PBMCs, obtained 3.1 years after starting antiretroviral therapy. The J gene is TRBJ2-5, the V gene TRBV30; 12 nucleotides line up with TRBD2. The sequence was collected from a man in his late teens or twenties with HIV. The CDR3 is CAWSPFQGLAGETQYF. As DNA, the CDR3 is TGTGCCTGGAGTCCCTTTCAGGGACTAGCGGGAGAGACCCAGTACTTC.